The 10 T cell receptor beta chains presented below share a single source sample, sequenced in a study of beta chain features in type 1 diabetes. The entirety of the isolated RNA underwent reverse transcription, so expressed TCRB transcripts were sequenced. Here immunoSEQ multiplex PCR was the method, and the copy in TCRdb shows in-frame clones only, minus some. This table holds more than 350,000 clones, over 9.5% found once. Sequenced material: naive CD4+ T cells from blood. These receptors were taken from a young woman in good health.

This chain links TRBV9 with TRBJ1-2; D is unclear. CDR1 is SGDLS, CDR2 YYNGEE, per germline. This CDR3 is built from 14 residues. Trimming took off 5 bases at V and 3 bases at J, with 14 bases between the two ends. DNA for the CDR3: TGTGCCAGCAGGTCGTTGCCCGACTACTATGGCTACACCTTC. It translates to CASRSLPDYYGYTF.

A few counts support this clone. This sample also contains other DNA sequences that code for the same CDR3. The chain combines TRBV9 with TRBJ2-1; 10 bases are shared with TRBD2. Germline V lookup: CDR1 SGDLS, CDR2 YYNGEE. There are 15 residues in the CDR3. V was clipped by 4 bases and J by 9 bases; unmatched bases: 10. This CDR3 reads CASSTGLAEGSEQFF. CDR3 DNA sequence: TGTGCCAGCAGCACCGGACTAGCGGAGGGCAGTGAGCAGTTCTTC. The entire variable domain, with the rest obtained from reference TRBV9 and TRBJ2-1, is as follows: DSGVTQTPKHLITATGQRVTLRCSPRSGDLSVYWYQQSLDQGLQFLIQYYNGEERAKGNILERFSAQQFPDLHSELNLSSLELGDSALYFCASSTGLAEGSEQFFGPGTRLTVL.

A note on this clone: The same CDR3 also results from other DNA sequences found in this sample. The chain uses TRBV28 and TRBJ2-4; D not certain. Germline values: CDR1 MDHEN, CDR2 SYDVKM. The V gene lost 6 bases and the J gene lost 4 bases, with 4 bases spanning the gap. There are 11 residues in the CDR3. The chain's CDR3 is CASSPKNIQYF. CDR3 DNA sequence: TGTGCCAGCAGCCCTAAAAACATTCAGTACTTC.

The CDR3 DNA sequence: TGTGCCAGCTCCCTAACGGGGGCGAACACTGAAGCTTTCTTT. It codes for CASSLTGANTEAFF. This chain connects TRBV18 to TRBJ1-1; possible D gene TRBD1, 6 bases. V lost 6 bases to trimming and J lost 1 base, with 12 bases between them. The CDR3 extends over 14 amino acids. In germline, CDR1 is KGHSH, CDR2 LQKENI.

The V call is TRBV29-1, the J call TRBJ2-5; maybe TRBD2 (6 bases). The germline V gene has CDR1 SQVTM and CDR2 ANQGSEA. V was cut by 4 bases and J by 5 bases, with 8 bases left in between. The CDR3 contains 11 residues. The CDR3 DNA is TGCAGCGTTGCGGCGGGGGAGACCCAGTACTTC. Its translation: CSVAAGETQYF.

This clone was picked up a small number of times. The chain links TRBV27 to TRBJ2-4, with 9 nucleotides matching TRBD1. Germline trimming cut 5 bases from V and 3 bases from J; bases unmatched to any gene: 5. The CDR3 runs 15 residues. CDR1 is MNHEY and CDR2 is SMNVEV in the germline V gene (reference sequence). For the CDR3, the DNA is TGTGCCAGCAGTGCCCGACAGGGGGGCAAAAACATTCAGTACTTC. Amino acids: CASSARQGGKNIQYF.

The V gene is TRBV29-1, the J gene TRBJ2-5, with 11 bases fitting TRBD2. Judging by the DNA end, TRBJ2-7 fits better; the J call may be wrong. The CDR3 totals 13 residues. CDR1 SQVTM and CDR2 ANQGSEA come from the germline V gene. CDR3 bases: TGCAGCGTACTAGCGGGAGCTGGATACGAGCAGTACTTC. Its translation: CSVLAGAGYEQYF.

V is TRBV15 and J is TRBJ1-2; D gene unclear. V gave up 3 bases and J gave up 5 bases, with 10 bases separating them. Per the germline V gene, CDR1 is LNHNV and CDR2 is YYDKDF (reference sequence). This CDR3 is 13 amino acids long. CDR3 in amino acids: CATSRTIDYGYTF. The CDR3 coding sequence is TGTGCCACCAGCAGGACTATTGATTATGGCTACACCTTC.

The genes are TRBV14 and TRBJ1-1; weak D call: TRBD1 (5 bases). Germline lookup yields CDR1 SGHDN and CDR2 FVKESK. The CDR3 spans 13 residues. V lost 7 bases, J lost 0 bases, and 9 bases lay in between. CDR3 sequence (DNA): TGTGCCAGCAAACGGGGGATGAACACTGAAGCTTTCTTT. Its protein product is CASKRGMNTEAFF. Complete variable domain (other parts from reference TRBV14 and TRBJ1-1): EAGVTQFPSHSVIEKGQTVTLRCDPISGHDNLYWYRRVMGKEIKFLLHFVKESKQDESGMPNNRFLAERTGGTYSTLKVQPAELEDSGVYFCASKRGMNTEAFFGQGTRLTVV.

The chain employs TRBV7-2 and TRBJ2-7; the match to TRBD2 covers 9 bases. Germline values: CDR1 SGHTA, CDR2 FQGNSA. With 5 bases clipped from V and 6 bases from J, the junction kept 8 bases outside the gene matches. The CDR3 runs 14 residues. The CDR3 DNA reads TGTGCCAGCAGCCGCCCTAGCGGGACGGGCGAGCAGTACTTC. It yields the protein CASSRPSGTGEQYF.